This TCR beta chain was sequenced in a study of shared clonotypes between healthy human individuals. Method: immunoSEQ multiplex PCR; TCRdb's copy keeps in-frame clones and lacks some. The sample lists around 1.9 million clones, 85% to 95% occurring once. Naive CD8 cells lacked CD45RO, underwent positive selection for CCR7 and left out terminally differentiated effector memory CD45RA+ cells. Healthy HIV-negative adults without recent acute infections or vaccinations served as donors. Sequencing used naive CD8+ T cells from PBMCs. This receptor was taken from a man between 18 and 29 years old in good health. Some clones in this sample may be carry-over from other donors' samples.

In DNA form, the CDR3 reads TGTGCCAGCAGTCTAACCGGACTAGCGGGCAGCACAGATACGCAGTATTTT. It encodes CASSLTGLAGSTDTQYF. The chain has TRBV2 and TRBJ2-3; 11 positions agree with TRBD2. J gave up 0 bases and V 5 bases, and 7 bases lay outside the gene matches. The CDR3 totals 17 residues. Germline-derived CDR1 and CDR2 are SNHLY and FYNNEI.